This is a list of T cell receptor beta chains from one sample in a study of CD8 T cells in ankylosing spondylitis. In TCRdb, the 5' RACE reads were re-called with MiXCR into one record per CDR3 protein. The sample shows 200,000 to 250,000 distinct CDR3 sequences, more than 9% of them seen only once. The sample taken for sequencing was blood, either unsorted or a sorted T cell fraction (not recorded which). The receptors were sampled from a male donor with ankylosing spondylitis or in good health (not recorded which). CDR3s include the opening cysteine and the closing phenylalanine or tryptophan. A D gene is named only where the DNA matches it firmly. The size of a clone is reported for some rows only, either as once, few or many, or as a class for expanded clones.

>TRBV5-1|TRBJ2-5|TRBD1|-
CASSQQGAVEETQYF
TGCGCCAGCAGCCAACAGGGGGCGGTTGAGGAGACCCAGTACTTC
>TRBV10-3|TRBJ2-3|-|many
CAIRPGRSDADTQYF
TGTGCCATCAGGCCCGGGCGGTCGGATGCAGATACGCAGTATTTT
>TRBV9|TRBJ1-6|TRBD1|-
CASSEDRGNSPLHF
TGTGCCAGCAGCGAGGACAGGGGAAATTCACCCCTCCACTTT
>TRBV5-1|TRBJ2-2|-|many
CASSLSLTGELFF
TGCGCCAGCAGCTTGTCCCTTACCGGGGAGCTGTTTTTT
>TRBV24-1|TRBJ1-3|-|many
CATSPETGNTIYF
TGTGCCACCAGCCCCGAGACTGGAAACACCATATATTTT
>TRBV6-1|TRBJ2-3|TRBD2|-
CASRRPGGTDTQYF
TGTGCCAGCAGGCGACCGGGGGGAACAGATACGCAGTATTTT
>TRBV20-1|TRBJ2-1|TRBD2|-
CSASGASGTYNEQFF
TGCAGTGCTAGTGGGGCTAGCGGTACCTACAATGAGCAGTTCTTC
>TRBV12-3/TRBV12-4|TRBJ1-1|-|few
CASTPLGEAFF
TGTGCCAGCACCCCGTTAGGGGAAGCTTTCTTT
>TRBV7-9|TRBJ2-5|TRBD1|many
CASSFGDRSGETQYF
TGTGCCAGCAGCTTTGGGGACAGATCGGGGGAGACCCAGTACTTC
>TRBV15|TRBJ1-5|TRBD1|many
CATSRGQELSNQPQHF
TGTGCCACCAGCCGAGGACAGGAGCTTAGCAATCAGCCCCAGCATTTT
>TRBV11-2|TRBJ2-5|TRBD1|many
CASSRTGGFLGQETQYF
TGTGCCAGCAGCCGGACAGGGGGCTTTTTAGGCCAAGAGACCCAGTACTTC
>TRBV7-2|TRBJ2-3|-|many
CASRPADWPWGTDTQYF
TGTGCCAGCAGGCCCGCGGACTGGCCCTGGGGCACAGATACGCAGTATTTT
>TRBV5-1|TRBJ1-1|-|many
CASSLVGLNGEAFF
TGCGCCAGCAGCTTGGTGGGGTTGAACGGTGAAGCTTTCTTT
>TRBV12-3/TRBV12-4|TRBJ1-4|-|many
CASSSAGMLFF
TGTGCCAGCAGTTCGGCCGGGATGCTGTTTTTT
>TRBV14|TRBJ2-2|-|many
CASSQVGKGSSGELFF
TGTGCCAGCAGCCAAGTAGGAAAAGGGTCGAGCGGGGAGCTGTTTTTT
>TRBV28|TRBJ1-5|-|-
CASSLPNRSRRPQHF
TGTGCCAGCAGTTTACCCAACAGATCCAGACGGCCCCAGCATTTT
>TRBV7-9|TRBJ2-4|-|many
CASSPGQGGQNIQYF
TGTGCCAGCAGCCCCGGGCAGGGGGGTCAAAACATTCAGTACTTC
>TRBV12-3/TRBV12-4|TRBJ2-3|-|many
CASSLVGGPSDTQYF
TGTGCCAGCAGTCTAGTCGGGGGACCTTCAGATACGCAGTATTTT
>TRBV6-1|TRBJ2-3|TRBD2|many
CASRRSGGAGGDTQYF
TGTGCCAGCAGGCGGAGCGGGGGGGCAGGTGGAGATACGCAGTATTTT
>TRBV12-3/TRBV12-4|TRBJ1-2|TRBD1|many
CASSPGTGAHYGYTF
TGTGCCAGCAGTCCCGGGACAGGAGCCCACTATGGCTACACCTTC
>TRBV5-1|TRBJ2-7|TRBD1|many
CASSSGTGFSYEQYF
TGCGCCAGCAGCTCGGGGACAGGATTCTCCTACGAGCAGTACTTC
>TRBV7-7|TRBJ2-1|-|many
CASSLDSGSHEQFF
TGTGCTAGCAGCTTAGATTCTGGCTCCCATGAGCAGTTCTTC
>TRBV29-1|TRBJ1-5|TRBD1|-
CSVMRGQRPQHF
TGCAGCGTTATGAGGGGGCAGCGGCCCCAGCATTTT
>TRBV7-2|TRBJ2-7|TRBD2|-
CASSLALAGAEQYF
TGTGCCAGCAGCTTGGCGCTAGCGGGGGCCGAGCAGTACTTC
>TRBV7-3|TRBJ2-1|-|many
CASSLSLGKEGNEQFF
TGTGCCAGCAGCTTAAGCCTCGGGAAGGAGGGCAATGAGCAGTTCTTC
>TRBV7-2|TRBJ2-7|TRBD2|many
CASSLRASGSYEQYF
TGTGCCAGCAGCTTACGGGCTAGCGGATCCTACGAGCAGTACTTC
>TRBV12-3/TRBV12-4|TRBJ2-1|TRBD2|many
CASSFGASGGLGYNEQFF
TGTGCCAGCAGTTTTGGGGCTAGCGGGGGGCTAGGGTACAATGAGCAGTTCTTC
>TRBV20-1|TRBJ2-5|TRBD1|many
CSALDRKMYQETQYF
TGCAGTGCGCTGGACAGGAAGATGTACCAAGAGACCCAGTACTTC
>TRBV27|TRBJ1-5|-|many
CATKIGGYSNQPQHF
TGTGCCACCAAGATAGGGGGTTATAGCAATCAGCCCCAGCATTTT
>TRBV18|TRBJ1-1|TRBD1|many
CASSPDRDGAFF
TGTGCCAGCTCACCCGACAGGGACGGAGCTTTCTTT
>TRBV7-8|TRBJ2-7|-|few
CASSKGTDSYEQYF
TGTGCCAGCAGCAAAGGGACGGACTCCTACGAGCAGTACTTC
>TRBV5-5|TRBJ2-5|TRBD1|many
CASSGGQGRETQYF
TGTGCCAGCAGCGGAGGACAGGGCCGAGAGACCCAGTACTTC
>TRBV27|TRBJ2-2|-|few
CASRLQGSGELFF
TGTGCCAGCAGACTACAGGGTTCCGGGGAGCTGTTTTTT
>TRBV20-1|TRBJ1-5|-|many
CSARERSNQPQHF
TGCAGTGCTAGAGAACGGAGCAATCAGCCCCAGCATTTT
>TRBV7-9|TRBJ1-1|-|many
CASHLGGPSTEAFF
TGTGCCAGCCATTTGGGGGGACCGAGTACTGAAGCTTTCTTT
>TRBV10-3|TRBJ1-1|-|many
CAISESGGEAFF
TGTGCCATCAGTGAGTCGGGGGGGGAAGCTTTCTTT
>TRBV15|TRBJ1-5|-|many
CATSRDLTGVQPQHF
TGTGCCACCAGCAGAGATCTAACCGGGGTTCAGCCCCAGCATTTT
>TRBV20-1|TRBJ1-5|-|many
CSARKGSSNQPQHF
TGCAGTGCTAGAAAGGGGTCTAGCAATCAGCCCCAGCATTTT
>TRBV5-1|TRBJ2-5|TRBD1|many
CASSLAGTVQETQYF
TGCGCCAGCAGCTTGGCGGGGACAGTCCAAGAGACCCAGTACTTC
>TRBV29-1|TRBJ2-2|TRBD1|-
CSVGGQGHTGELFF
TGCAGCGTTGGCGGACAGGGTCACACCGGGGAGCTGTTTTTT
>TRBV10-3|TRBJ2-5|TRBD2|many
CAISESPSGAQETQYF
TGTGCCATCAGTGAGTCCCCTAGCGGGGCACAAGAGACCCAGTACTTC
>TRBV5-1|TRBJ1-6|-|many
CASSLVADNSPLHF
TGCGCCAGCAGCTTGGTGGCCGATAATTCACCCCTCCACTTT
>TRBV7-2|TRBJ1-1|TRBD1|-
CASSPDRGGTEAFF
TGTGCCAGCAGCCCGGACAGGGGGGGCACTGAAGCTTTCTTT
>TRBV15|TRBJ1-6|-|-
CATSRDMGELISLHF
TGTGCCACCAGCAGAGATATGGGCGAGTTGATCTCCCTCCACTTT
>TRBV18|TRBJ2-1|-|many
CASSPFGFSYNEQFF
TGTGCCAGCTCACCGTTCGGGTTTTCCTACAATGAGCAGTTCTTC
>TRBV11-2|TRBJ2-3|TRBD1|many
CASSRDRGTDTQYF
TGTGCCAGCAGCCGGGACAGGGGCACAGATACGCAGTATTTT
>TRBV7-2|TRBJ2-1|-|many
CASSLRGALGNEQFF
TGTGCCAGCAGCTTACGGGGGGCGCTGGGGAATGAGCAGTTCTTC
>TRBV3-1|TRBJ2-1|TRBD2|-
CASSQGLAGVEQFF
TGTGCCAGCAGCCAAGGGCTAGCGGGGGTTGAGCAGTTCTTC
>TRBV6-1|TRBJ1-2|-|many
CASSEDRISNYGYTF
TGTGCCAGCAGTGAAGACAGGATTTCTAACTATGGCTACACCTTC